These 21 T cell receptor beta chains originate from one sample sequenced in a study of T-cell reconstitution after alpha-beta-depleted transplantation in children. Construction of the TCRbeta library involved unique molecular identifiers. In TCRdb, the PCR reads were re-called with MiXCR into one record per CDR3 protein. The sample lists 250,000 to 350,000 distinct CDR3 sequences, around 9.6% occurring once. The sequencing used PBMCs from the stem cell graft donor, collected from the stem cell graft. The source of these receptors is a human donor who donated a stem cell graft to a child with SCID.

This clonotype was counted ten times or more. CDR3 loop: CASSSQAGLEQYF. CDR3 nucleotide sequence: TGTGCCAGCAGCTCACAAGCAGGGTTGGAGCAGTACTTC. The genes are TRBV7-6 and TRBJ2-7; tentative D call: TRBD1 (5 bases). V was cut by 4 bases and J by 7 bases, with 14 bases left in between. There are 13 residues in the CDR3. The germline CDR1 and CDR2 sequences are SGHVS and FNYEAQ.

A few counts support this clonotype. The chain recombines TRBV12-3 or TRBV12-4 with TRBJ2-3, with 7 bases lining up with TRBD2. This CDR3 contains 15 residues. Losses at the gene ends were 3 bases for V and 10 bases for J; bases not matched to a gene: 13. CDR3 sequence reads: CASSFVQGAGRAQYF. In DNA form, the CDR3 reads TGTGCCAGCAGTTTCGTCCAGGGAGCGGGGAGAGCGCAGTATTTT.

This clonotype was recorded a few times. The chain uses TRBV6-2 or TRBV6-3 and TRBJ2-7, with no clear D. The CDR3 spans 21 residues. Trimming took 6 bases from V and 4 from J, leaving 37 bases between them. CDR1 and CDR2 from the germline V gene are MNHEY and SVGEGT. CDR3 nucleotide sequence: TGTGCCAGCAGCCCAAACCAGCCGGTTTGGATTCTAGACACCTGGATATACGAGCAGTACTTC. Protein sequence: CASSPNQPVWILDTWIYEQYF.

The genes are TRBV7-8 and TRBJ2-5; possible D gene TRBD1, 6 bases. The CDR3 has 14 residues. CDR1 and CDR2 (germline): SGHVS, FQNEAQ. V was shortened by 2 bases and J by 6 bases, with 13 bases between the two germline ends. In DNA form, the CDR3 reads TGTGCCAGCAGCTTACAGGGGCCCTCGCAGACCCAGTACTTC. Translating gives CASSLQGPSQTQYF.

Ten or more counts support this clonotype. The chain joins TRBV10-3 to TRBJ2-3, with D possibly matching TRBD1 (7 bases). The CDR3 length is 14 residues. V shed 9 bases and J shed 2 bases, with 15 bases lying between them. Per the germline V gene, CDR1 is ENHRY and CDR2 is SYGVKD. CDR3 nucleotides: TGTGCCATTGGAGGGGACAGTCCCACAGATACGCAGTATTTT. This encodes CAIGGDSPTDTQYF.

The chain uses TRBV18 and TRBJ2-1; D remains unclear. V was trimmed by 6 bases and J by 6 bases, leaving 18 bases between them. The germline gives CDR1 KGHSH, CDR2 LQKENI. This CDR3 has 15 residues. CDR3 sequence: CASSPGPAVFNEQFF. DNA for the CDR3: TGTGCCAGCTCGCCCGGGCCGGCGGTTTTCAATGAGCAGTTCTTC.

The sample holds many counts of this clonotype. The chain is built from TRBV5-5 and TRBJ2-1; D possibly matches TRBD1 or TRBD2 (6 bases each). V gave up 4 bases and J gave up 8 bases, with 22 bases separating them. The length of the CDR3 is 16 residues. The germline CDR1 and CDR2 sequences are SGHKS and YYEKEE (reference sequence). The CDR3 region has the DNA TGTGCCAGCAGCGCCCCGCCGGGGGCTGGTGTGGATGAGCAGTTCTTC. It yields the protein CASSAPPGAGVDEQFF.

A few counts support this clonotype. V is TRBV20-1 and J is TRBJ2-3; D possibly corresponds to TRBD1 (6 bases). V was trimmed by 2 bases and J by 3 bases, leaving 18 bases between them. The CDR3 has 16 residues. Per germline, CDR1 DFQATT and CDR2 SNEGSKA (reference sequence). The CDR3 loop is CSARFPQGLRTDTQYF. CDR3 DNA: TGCAGTGCTAGATTCCCCCAGGGGCTGAGGACAGATACGCAGTATTTT.

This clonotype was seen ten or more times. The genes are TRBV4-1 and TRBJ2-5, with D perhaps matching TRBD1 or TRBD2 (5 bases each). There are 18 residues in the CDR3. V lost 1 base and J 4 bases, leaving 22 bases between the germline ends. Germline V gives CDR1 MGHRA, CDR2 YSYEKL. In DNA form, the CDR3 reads TGCGCCAGCAGCCAAGCCGGTCGTCCGGGGCCCGACCGAGAGACCCAGTACTTC. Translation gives CASSQAGRPGPDRETQYF.

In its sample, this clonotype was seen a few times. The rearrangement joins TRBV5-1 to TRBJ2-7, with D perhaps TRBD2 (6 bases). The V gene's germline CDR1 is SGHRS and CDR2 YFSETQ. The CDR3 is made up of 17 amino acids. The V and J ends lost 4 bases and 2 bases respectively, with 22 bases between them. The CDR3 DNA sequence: TGCGCCAGCAGCCATACATTTAGCGGAGAAGTAGCCTACGAGCAGTACTTC. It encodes CASSHTFSGEVAYEQYF.

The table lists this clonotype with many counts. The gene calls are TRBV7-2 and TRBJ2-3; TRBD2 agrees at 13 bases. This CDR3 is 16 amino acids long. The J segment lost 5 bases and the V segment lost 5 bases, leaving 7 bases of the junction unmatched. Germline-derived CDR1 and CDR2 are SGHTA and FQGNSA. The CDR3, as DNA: TGTGCCAGCAGCAAAACTAGCGGGGGGGCAGGAGATACGCAGTATTTT. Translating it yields CASSKTSGGAGDTQYF.

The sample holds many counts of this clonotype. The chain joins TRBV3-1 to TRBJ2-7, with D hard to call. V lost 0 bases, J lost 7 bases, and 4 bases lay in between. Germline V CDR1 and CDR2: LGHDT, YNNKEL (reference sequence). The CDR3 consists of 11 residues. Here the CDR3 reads CASSQEREQYF. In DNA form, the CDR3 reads TGTGCCAGCAGCCAAGAGAGGGAGCAGTACTTC.

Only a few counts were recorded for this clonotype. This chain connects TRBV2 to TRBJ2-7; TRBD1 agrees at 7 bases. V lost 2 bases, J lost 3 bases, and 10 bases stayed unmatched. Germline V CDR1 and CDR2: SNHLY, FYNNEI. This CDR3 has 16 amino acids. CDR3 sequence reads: CASSELGGAFNYEQYF. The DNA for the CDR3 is TGTGCCAGCAGTGAATTAGGGGGCGCTTTCAACTACGAGCAGTACTTC.

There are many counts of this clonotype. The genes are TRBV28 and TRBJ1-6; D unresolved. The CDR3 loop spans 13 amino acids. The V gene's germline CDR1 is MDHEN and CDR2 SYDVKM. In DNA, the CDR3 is TGTGCGAGCGGTGGAAGGAACAATTCACCCCTCCACTTT. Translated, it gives CASGGRNNSPLHF.

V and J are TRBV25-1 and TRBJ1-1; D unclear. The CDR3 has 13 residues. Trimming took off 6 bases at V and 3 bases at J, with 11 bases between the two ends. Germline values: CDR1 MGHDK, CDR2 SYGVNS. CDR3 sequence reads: CASSDRKYTEAFF. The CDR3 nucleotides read TGTGCCAGCAGCGACCGAAAGTACACTGAAGCTTTCTTT.

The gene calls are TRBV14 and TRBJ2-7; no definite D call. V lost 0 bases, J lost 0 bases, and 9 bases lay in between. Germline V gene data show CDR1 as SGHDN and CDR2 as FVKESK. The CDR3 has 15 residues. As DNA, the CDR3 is TGTGCCAGCAGCCAAGATCGGACCTACTCCTACGAGCAGTACTTC. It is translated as CASSQDRTYSYEQYF.

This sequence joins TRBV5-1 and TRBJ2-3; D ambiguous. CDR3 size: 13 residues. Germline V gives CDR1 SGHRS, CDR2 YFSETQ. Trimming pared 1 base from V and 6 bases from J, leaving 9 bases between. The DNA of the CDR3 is TGCGCCAGCAGCTTGTGGGGTGAGGATACGCAGTATTTT. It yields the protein CASSLWGEDTQYF. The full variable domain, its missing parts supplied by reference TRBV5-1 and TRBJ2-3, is KAGVTQTPRYLIKTRGQQVTLSCSPISGHRSVSWYQQTPGQGLQFLFEYFSETQRNKGNFPGRFSGRQFSNSRSEMNVSTLELGDSALYLCASSLWGEDTQYFGPGTRLTVL.

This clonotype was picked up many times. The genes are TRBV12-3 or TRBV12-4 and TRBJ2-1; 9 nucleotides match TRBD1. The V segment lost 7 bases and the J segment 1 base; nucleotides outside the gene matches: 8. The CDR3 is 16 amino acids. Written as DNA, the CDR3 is TGTGCCAGCACGACATCTGGGACAGGGTCCTACAATGAGCAGTTCTTC. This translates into CASTTSGTGSYNEQFF.

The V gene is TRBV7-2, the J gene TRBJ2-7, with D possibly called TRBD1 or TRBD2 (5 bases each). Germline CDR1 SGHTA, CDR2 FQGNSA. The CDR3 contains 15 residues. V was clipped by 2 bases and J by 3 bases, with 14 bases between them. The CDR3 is CASSLTGDGDYEQYF. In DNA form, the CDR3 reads TGTGCCAGCAGCTTAACAGGTGACGGGGACTACGAGCAGTACTTC.

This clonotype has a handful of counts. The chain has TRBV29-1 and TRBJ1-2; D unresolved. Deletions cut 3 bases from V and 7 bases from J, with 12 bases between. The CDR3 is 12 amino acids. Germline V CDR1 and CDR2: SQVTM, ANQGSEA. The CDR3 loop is CSVDWDWRGYTF. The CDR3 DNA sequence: TGCAGCGTTGATTGGGATTGGCGTGGCTACACCTTC.

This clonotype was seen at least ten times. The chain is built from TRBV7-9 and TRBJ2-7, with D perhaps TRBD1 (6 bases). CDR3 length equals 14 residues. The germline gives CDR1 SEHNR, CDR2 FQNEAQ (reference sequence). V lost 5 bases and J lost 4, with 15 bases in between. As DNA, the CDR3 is TGTGCCAGCAGCACCGGGACAATGGGGTACGAGCAGTACTTC. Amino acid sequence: CASSTGTMGYEQYF.